This TCR beta chain stems from a study of T cell repertoires in cytomegalovirus infection. This CDR3 region has 15 residues. V lost 4 bases, J lost 5 bases, and 8 bases stayed unmatched. Germline V lookup: CDR1 SGHTA, CDR2 FQGNSA. This clonotype came up many times. MiXCR, run by TCRdb on the reads, gives a single entry per CDR3 protein. The sample carries 200,000 to 300,000 distinct CDR3 sequences, around 6.6% recorded once. The chain uses TRBV7-2 and TRBJ2-5; 9 bases are a match to TRBD1. The sample taken for sequencing was PBMCs. The source is a human donor in good health (CMV status not recorded). Some clones in this sample may be carry-over from other donors' samples. CDR3 in amino acids: CASSSKTGGVETQYF. The CDR3 bases are TGTGCCAGCAGCTCAAAGACAGGGGGAGTGGAGACCCAGTACTTC.